This TCR beta chain was sequenced during a study of cytomegalovirus exposure and HLA in healthy donors. The study, taken as a whole, reports: A further, later analysis showed that HLA-associated TCR beta chains (compared with equally common others) were more clonally expanded. TCR beta V- and J-gene trimming, according to a later analysis, was linked to a missense DCLRE1C variant. As was reported, the HLA-A and HLA-B alleles of most subjects were accurately predicted from TCR beta sequences.

The study ran its PCR with 60 Vbeta and 13 Jbeta primers. Produced via immunoSEQ multiplex PCR; TCRdb's table is partial and in-frame only. The profile covers 100,000 to 150,000 clones, with just under 75% appearing a single time and 6% to 8.5% taken by the ten largest. Losses at the gene ends were 11 bases for V and 2 bases for J; bases not matched to a gene: 12. In germline, CDR1 is MNHNS, CDR2 SASEGT. The CDR3 loop spans 14 amino acids. As regards this clone: Its antigen is unknown.

As for the donors, each was a healthy bone marrow donor. This chain connects TRBV6-1 to TRBJ2-7; TRBD1 agrees at 7 bases. Sequences were obtained from PBMCs. The TCR was taken from a man aged 35-49 years in good health and CMV-seropositive. The CDR3 loop is CAASTGTVAYEQYF. The CDR3 DNA reads TGTGCCGCGAGTACCGGGACAGTGGCCTACGAGCAGTACTTC.